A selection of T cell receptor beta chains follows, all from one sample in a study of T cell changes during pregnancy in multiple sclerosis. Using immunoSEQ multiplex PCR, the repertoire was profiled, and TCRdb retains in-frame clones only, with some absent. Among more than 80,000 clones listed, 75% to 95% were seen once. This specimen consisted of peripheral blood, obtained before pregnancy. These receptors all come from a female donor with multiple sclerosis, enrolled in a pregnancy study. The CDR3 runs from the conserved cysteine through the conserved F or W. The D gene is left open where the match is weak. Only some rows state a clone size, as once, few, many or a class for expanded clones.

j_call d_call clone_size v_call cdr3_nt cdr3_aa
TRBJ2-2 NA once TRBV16 TGTGCCAGCAGCCAAATGCGGTCCGGGGAGCTGTTTTTT CASSQMRSGELFF
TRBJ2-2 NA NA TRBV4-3 TGCGCCAGCAGTCGCGGGCAGACGAACACCGGGGAGCTGTTTTTT CASSRGQTNTGELFF
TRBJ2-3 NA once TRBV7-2 TGTGCCAGCAGCTTAACCCCTGTCCAGAGCACAGATACGCAGTATTTT CASSLTPVQSTDTQYF
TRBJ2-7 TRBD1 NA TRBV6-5 TGTGCCAGCAGTCGACAGGGGGCGAACGAGCAGTACTTC CASSRQGANEQYF
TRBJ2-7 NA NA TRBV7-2 TGTGCCAGCAGTCAGGGGCGGATCGAGCAGTACTTC CASSQGRIEQYF
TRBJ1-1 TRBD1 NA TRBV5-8 TGTGCCAGCAGCTGGGAGGACAGGGTGAACACTGAAGCTTTCTTT CASSWEDRVNTEAFF
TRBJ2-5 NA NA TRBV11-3 TGTGCCAGCAGCTTAGTGGGAGCGGACCAAGAGACCCAGTACTTC CASSLVGADQETQYF
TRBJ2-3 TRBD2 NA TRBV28 TGTGCCAGCAGTTTAGCGGGAGGGAGCACAGATACGCAGTATTTT CASSLAGGSTDTQYF
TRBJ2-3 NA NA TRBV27 TGTGCCAGCAATGACTACTCTAGCACAGATACGCAGTATTTT CASNDYSSTDTQYF
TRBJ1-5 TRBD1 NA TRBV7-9 TGTGCCAGCAGCCCGGGACAGGGGATATATCAGCCCCAGCATTTT CASSPGQGIYQPQHF
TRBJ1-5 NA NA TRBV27 TGTGCCAGCAGTAATCAGGGACACAATCAGCCCCAGCATTTT CASSNQGHNQPQHF
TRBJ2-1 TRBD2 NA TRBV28 TGTGCCAGCAGTGGACTAGCGGGAGGCTTCAGCTCCTACAATGAGCAGTTCTTC CASSGLAGGFSSYNEQFF
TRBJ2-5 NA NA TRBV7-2 TGTGCCAGCAGCTTACGGGGGGAGACCCAGTACTTC CASSLRGETQYF
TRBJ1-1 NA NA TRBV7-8 TGTGCCAGCAGCCGGATAACCGGGGAGGGTGAAGCTTTCTTT CASSRITGEGEAFF
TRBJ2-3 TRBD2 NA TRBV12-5 TGTGCTAGTGGTACCGGACTAACGGGGGGGTATACGCAGTATTTT CASGTGLTGGYTQYF
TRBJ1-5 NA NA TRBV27 TGTGCCAGCAGAGGAGGGGCCCAGCCCCAGCATTTT CASRGGAQPQHF
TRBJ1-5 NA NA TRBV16 TGTGCCAGCAGCCCTTATAGCAATCAGCCCCAGCATTTT CASSPYSNQPQHF
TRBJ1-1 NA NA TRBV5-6 TGTGCCAGCAGTTGGGGTGGGAGGGACACTGAAGCTTTCTTT CASSWGGRDTEAFF
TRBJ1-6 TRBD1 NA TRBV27 TGTGCCAGCAGTTTAACCGGGACAGTAAAATCACCCCTCCACTTT CASSLTGTVKSPLHF
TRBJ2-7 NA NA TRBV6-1 TGTGCCAGCGGATTGACAGGAGGATCCTACGAGCAGTACTTC CASGLTGGSYEQYF
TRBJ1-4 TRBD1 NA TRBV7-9 TGTGCCAGCAGCCCAAGGACAGGGGAGAATGAAAAACTGTTTTTT CASSPRTGENEKLFF
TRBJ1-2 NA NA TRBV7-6 TGTGCCAGCAGCACGTGGGGGTGGAGGGATGGCTACACCTTC CASSTWGWRDGYTF
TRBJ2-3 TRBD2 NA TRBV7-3 TGTGCCAGCAGCTTATCGGGAGGTCCAGATACGCAGTATTTT CASSLSGGPDTQYF
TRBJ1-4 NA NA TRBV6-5 TGTGCCAGCAGTTATTTAAGGGGTGCTAATGAAAAACTGTTTTTT CASSYLRGANEKLFF
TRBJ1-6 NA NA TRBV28 TGTGCCAGCAGTTTCCGGCAGGGGAATTCACCCCTCCACTTT CASSFRQGNSPLHF
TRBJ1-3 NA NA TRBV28 TGTGCCAGCAGTTTAAGGCCAGGGTGGGACACCATATATTTT CASSLRPGWDTIYF
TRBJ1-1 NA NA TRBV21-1 TGTGCCAGCAGCAAATTTGGAGGAATCGGACAGAATCCTCACACTGAAGCTTTCTTT CASSKFGGIGQNPHTEAFF
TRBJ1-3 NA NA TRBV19 TGTGCCAGTTCGGAGGGAAACACCATATATTTT CASSEGNTIYF
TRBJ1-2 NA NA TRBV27 TGTGCCAGCAGTTTCGTGGGCGCAGCATATGGCTACACCTTC CASSFVGAAYGYTF
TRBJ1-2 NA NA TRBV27 TGTGCCAGCAGTCTCACCCATGCAGGGCCATTCTCCGGCTACACCTTC CASSLTHAGPFSGYTF
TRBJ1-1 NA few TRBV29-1 TGCAGCGTTGCACCGCTTGACAGGAACACTGAAGCTTTCTTT CSVAPLDRNTEAFF
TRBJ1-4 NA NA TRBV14 TGTGCCAGCAGCCGTACCGGTGCAACTAATGAAAAACTGTTTTTT CASSRTGATNEKLFF
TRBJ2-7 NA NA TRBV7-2 TGTGCCAGCAGCTTAGTAGGAGGGTCAGGCGAGCAGTACTTC CASSLVGGSGEQYF
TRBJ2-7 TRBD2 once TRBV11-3 TGTGCCAGCAGACTCGGCCCTAGCGGCTCCTACGAGCAGTACTTC CASRLGPSGSYEQYF
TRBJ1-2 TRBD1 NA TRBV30 TGTGCCTGGACCCTAGGGACAGGGGACGGCTACACCTTC CAWTLGTGDGYTF
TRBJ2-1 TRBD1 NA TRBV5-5 TGTGCCAGCAGCCCAACTGACAGGGGGATAGAAGAGCAGTTCTTC CASSPTDRGIEEQFF
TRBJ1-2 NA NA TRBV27 TGTGCCAGCAGCATTGACAGTAACTATGGCTACACCTTC CASSIDSNYGYTF
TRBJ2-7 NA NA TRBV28 TGTGCCAGCACTTCTCTGTCCCGGGGGAACTACGAGCAGTACTTC CASTSLSRGNYEQYF
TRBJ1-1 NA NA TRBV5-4 TGTGCCAGCAGCTTGGCCCAGTACACTGAAGCTTTCTTT CASSLAQYTEAFF
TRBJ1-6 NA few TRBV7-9 TGTGCCAGCAGCCCCCGGGGGGGTCCCAGTTCACCCCTCCACTTT CASSPRGGPSSPLHF
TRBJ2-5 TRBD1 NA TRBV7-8 TGTGCCAGCAGCTTAACCAGCATGGGGACAGGACAAGAGACCCAGTACTTC CASSLTSMGTGQETQYF
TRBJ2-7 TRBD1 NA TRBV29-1 TGCAGCGCCGGGACAGGGCCCTACGAGCAGTACTTC CSAGTGPYEQYF
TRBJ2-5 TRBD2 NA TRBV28 TGTGCCAGCAACCTAGCGGGAGAGCGTCCGGGAGAGACCCAGTACTTC CASNLAGERPGETQYF
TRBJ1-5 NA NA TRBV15 TGTGCCACCAGCAGAGCAGGGGCCGGCAATCAGCCCCAGCATTTT CATSRAGAGNQPQHF
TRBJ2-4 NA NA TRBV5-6 TGTGCCAGCAGCTTGGACAGGTTAAACATTCAGTACTTC CASSLDRLNIQYF
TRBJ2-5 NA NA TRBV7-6 TGTGCCAGCAGCTTAGGGGTCCCCTCGGGAAGCGGGACCCAGTACTTC CASSLGVPSGSGTQYF
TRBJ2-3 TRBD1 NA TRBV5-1 TGCGCCAGCAGCGTTCCGGGACAGTTCTTACTTACCACAGATACGCAGTATTTT CASSVPGQFLLTTDTQYF
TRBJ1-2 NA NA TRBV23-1 TGCGCCAGCAGTCAATCAGGGGGCTATGGCTACACCTTC CASSQSGGYGYTF
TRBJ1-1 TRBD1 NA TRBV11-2 TGTGCCAGCAGCTTGCGAGGGGGCAGGGTCACTGAAGCTTTCTTT CASSLRGGRVTEAFF
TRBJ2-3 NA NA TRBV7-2 TGTGCCAGCAGCAGCATGCCCTCAGATACGCAGTATTTT CASSSMPSDTQYF
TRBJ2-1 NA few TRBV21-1 TGTGCCAGCAGCAAACGACAGGGGGGTAAGTTCTTC CASSKRQGGKFF
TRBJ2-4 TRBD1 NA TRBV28 TGTGCCAGCAGCCGACAGGGGGCCAAAAACATTCAGTACTTC CASSRQGAKNIQYF
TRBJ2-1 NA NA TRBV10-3 TGTGCCGTCGCTGGACAACGCTCCTACAATGAGCAGTTCTTC CAVAGQRSYNEQFF
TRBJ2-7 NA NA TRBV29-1 TGCAGCGTTGCTCGGTCCTACGAGCAGTACTTC CSVARSYEQYF
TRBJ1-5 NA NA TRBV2 TGTGCCAGCAGTGATAGGACTGCTAGCAATCAGCCCCAGCATTTT CASSDRTASNQPQHF
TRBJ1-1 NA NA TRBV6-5 TGTGCCAGCAGTTACCGGAACACTGAAGCTTTCTTT CASSYRNTEAFF
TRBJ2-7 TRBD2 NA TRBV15 TGTGCCACCAGCAGAGACCGGGGGGGCCCGAGCGAGCAGTACTTC CATSRDRGGPSEQYF
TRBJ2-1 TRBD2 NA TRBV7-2 TGTGCCAGCAGCCTAAAGCTAGCGGGGAATGAGCAGTTCTTC CASSLKLAGNEQFF
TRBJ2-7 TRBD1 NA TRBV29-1 TGCAGCGCCCCCCGGACAGGGCCCTCCTACGAGCAGTACTTC CSAPRTGPSYEQYF